The 27 T cell receptor beta chains below were found in one sample sequenced in a study of blood T cell repertoires in COVID-19. Only in-frame clones appear in the TCRdb table, and some are missing; sequencing was by immunoSEQ multiplex PCR. The table shows approximately 97,000 clones, with roughly 86% occurring only once. The material sequenced was peripheral blood. The receptor set was obtained from a human donor in a cohort sampled during active COVID-19.

This chain connects TRBV7-2 to TRBJ1-1; a weak D match, TRBD1 (5 bases). Germline V gene sequence: CDR1 SGHTA, CDR2 FQGNSA. The CDR3 loop spans 15 amino acids. V dropped 5 bases and J dropped 4 bases, with 17 bases sitting between them. The CDR3 nucleotides read TGTGCCAGCAGCACGCCTTACGCGGGACTCACTGAAGCTTTCTTT. It encodes CASSTPYAGLTEAFF.

The chain recombines TRBV5-4 with TRBJ2-7, with 7 bases lining up with TRBD1. The CDR3 totals 16 residues. Unmatched junction bases numbered 10, after V lost 0 bases and J lost 4 bases. Germline-derived CDR1 and CDR2 are SGHNT and YYREEE (reference sequence). DNA of the CDR3: TGTGCCAGCAGCTTGGCCAACAGGGGTCTCGCTTACGAGCAGTACTTC. Protein product: CASSLANRGLAYEQYF.

V usage is TRBV19 and J usage is TRBJ1-5; D remains unclear. Germline lookup yields CDR1 LNHDA and CDR2 SQIVND (reference sequence). Trimming cost V 5 bases and J 3 bases, with 11 bases left between them. The CDR3 loop spans 14 amino acids. CDR3 sequence (DNA): TGTGCCAGTAGTGGCGGCGGAAACAATCAGCCCCAGCATTTT. It translates to CASSGGGNNQPQHF.

The chain uses TRBV15 and TRBJ2-5, with no clear D. Deletions cut 0 bases from V and 5 bases from J, with 13 bases between. Germline V gene lookup returns CDR1 LNHNV and CDR2 YYDKDF (reference sequence). CDR3 length: 15 amino acids. CDR3 in DNA: TGTGCCACCAGCAGAGATAAGGCAGGATGGGAGACCCAGTACTTC. It codes for CATSRDKAGWETQYF.

V is TRBV27 and J is TRBJ2-3, with TRBD2 identical over 12 bases. The CDR3 has 17 residues. V trimming: 5 bases; J trimming: 10 bases; junction bases outside the gene matches: 16. Looked up from germline, CDR1 is MNHEY and CDR2 is SMNVEV (reference sequence). The CDR3 here is CASSAGLAGRDQSPQYF. DNA for the CDR3: TGTGCCAGCAGTGCGGGACTAGCGGGTCGGGATCAAAGTCCGCAGTATTTT.

The chain carries TRBV9 and TRBJ2-5; a possible D gene is TRBD1 (6 bases). The germline V gene encodes CDR1 SGDLS and CDR2 YYNGEE. The CDR3 covers 17 residues. V was trimmed by 4 bases and J by 3 bases, leaving 22 bases between them. CDR3 in amino acids: CASSPEGGVGAEETQYF. The CDR3, as DNA: TGTGCCAGCAGCCCCGAAGGGGGAGTAGGCGCCGAAGAGACCCAGTACTTC.

This chain connects TRBV5-1 to TRBJ2-3; tentative D call: TRBD2 (5 bases). Trimming pared 4 bases from V and 0 bases from J, leaving 12 bases between. The germline V gene encodes CDR1 SGHRS and CDR2 YFSETQ. The length of the CDR3 is 15 residues. CDR3 region: CASSLASSSTDTQYF. The CDR3 DNA is TGCGCCAGCAGCCTTGCTAGCAGCAGCACAGATACGCAGTATTTT.

This chain connects TRBV15 to TRBJ1-4; D is possibly TRBD1 (6 bases). Trimming took off 8 bases at V and 5 bases at J, with 12 bases between the two ends. There are 13 residues in the CDR3. CDR1 is LNHNV and CDR2 is YYDKDF in the germline V gene (reference sequence). The CDR3 reads CATLDRKNEKLFF. CDR3 in DNA: TGTGCCACCCTTGACAGGAAGAATGAAAAACTGTTTTTT. The entire variable domain, with the rest obtained from reference TRBV15 and TRBJ1-4, is as follows: DAMVIQNPRYQVTQFGKPVTLSCSQTLNHNVMYWYQQKSSQAPKLLFHYYDKDFNNEADTPDNFQSRRPNTSFCFLDIRSPGLGDTAMYLCATLDRKNEKLFFGSGTQLSVL.

The V gene is TRBV19, the J gene TRBJ2-7; D is possibly TRBD2 (6 bases). V was cut by 6 bases and J by 1 base, with 13 bases left in between. Germline CDR1 is LNHDA and CDR2 is SQIVND (reference sequence). CDR3 length equals 14 residues. The chain's CDR3 is CASSPGDASYEQYF. CDR3 sequence (DNA): TGTGCCAGTAGCCCGGGGGACGCATCCTACGAGCAGTACTTC.

The chain couples TRBV27 to TRBJ1-1; D gene unclear. The ends were cut back, 8 bases at V and 0 bases at J, with 10 bases in the middle. The CDR3 has 13 amino acids. Germline values: CDR1 MNHEY, CDR2 SMNVEV (reference sequence). The CDR3, as DNA: TGTGCCAGCTTCGACATCTTGAACACTGAAGCTTTCTTT. Its protein is CASFDILNTEAFF.

This clone has more than one count but fewer than ten. This chain's CDR3 is CASSYGQAANQPQHF. The CDR3 DNA reads TGTGCCAGCAGTTACGGACAGGCGGCCAATCAGCCCCAGCATTTT. The rearrangement uses TRBV28 and TRBJ1-5, with 7 nucleotides matching TRBD1. Germline trimming cut 4 bases from V and 3 bases from J; bases unmatched to any gene: 6. The CDR3 runs 15 residues. Germline V gene sequence: CDR1 MDHEN, CDR2 SYDVKM.

This chain's CDR3 is CASSFNLNTQYF. The CDR3 DNA follows: TGTGCCAGCAGTTTTAACTTAAATACGCAGTATTTT. V is TRBV12-3 or TRBV12-4 and J is TRBJ2-3; no clear D. V gave up 3 bases and J gave up 7 bases, with 8 bases separating them. The CDR3 has 12 amino acids.

The rearrangement joins TRBV6-6 to TRBJ2-1; 14 nucleotides agree with TRBD2. Germline CDR1 MNHNY, CDR2 SVGAGI (reference sequence). J was trimmed by 1 base and V by 11 bases; bases with no gene match: 7. This CDR3 comprises 16 residues. CDR3 protein: CASGTSGSGSYNEQFF. In nucleotides, the CDR3 is TGTGCCTCCGGGACTAGCGGGAGTGGGTCCTACAATGAGCAGTTCTTC.

The chain combines TRBV11-3 with TRBJ1-1; the D gene is possibly TRBD1 (5 bases). The V and J ends lost 1 base and 8 bases respectively, with 11 bases between them. From germline, CDR1 is SGHNT and CDR2 YENEEA. This CDR3 region has 13 residues. The CDR3 sequence: CASSLVTTGEAFF. CDR3 nucleotide sequence: TGTGCCAGCAGCTTAGTCACTACAGGAGAAGCTTTCTTT.

The chain recombines TRBV5-4 with TRBJ1-4; the match to TRBD1 covers 7 bases. CDR1 SGHNT and CDR2 YYREEE come from the germline V gene (reference sequence). The V gene end was trimmed by 0 bases and the J gene end by 5 bases; junction bases not matched to a gene: 7. The CDR3 runs to 16 residues. The CDR3 DNA follows: TGTGCCAGCAGCTTGGGGCCGGGACAGTACAATGAAAAACTGTTTTTT. This gives the protein CASSLGPGQYNEKLFF.

This chain uses TRBV11-2 with TRBJ1-4; D is undetermined. The germline V gene has CDR1 SGHAT and CDR2 FQNNGV. The CDR3 covers 15 residues. V lost 6 bases to trimming and J lost 0 bases, with 11 bases between them. The CDR3 here is CASSLAASTNEKLFF. As DNA, the CDR3 is TGTGCCAGCAGTTTGGCCGCCTCAACTAATGAAAAACTGTTTTTT.

This rearrangement joins TRBV19 to TRBJ2-2; 7 bases match TRBD2. The ends lost 4 bases at V and 3 bases at J; junction bases unmatched: 11. The germline V gene has CDR1 LNHDA and CDR2 SQIVND (reference sequence). The CDR3 spans 17 residues. The CDR3 loop reads CASSTGTGLLYTGELFF. The CDR3 nucleotides are TGTGCCAGTAGTACCGGGACGGGACTACTCTACACCGGGGAGCTGTTTTTT.

V gene TRBV25-1 combines with J gene TRBJ1-2, with 11 bases identical to TRBD1. Germline V CDR1 and CDR2: MGHDK, SYGVNS. The junction had 4 bases not matched to a gene; V was cut back by 5 bases and J by 8 bases. This CDR3 has 13 amino acids. CDR3 protein: CASSPGQGVGYTF. As DNA, the CDR3 is TGTGCCAGCAGTCCGGGACAGGGGGTCGGCTACACCTTC.

The chain combines TRBV27 with TRBJ2-3, with TRBD2 matching over 7 bases. CDR1 is MNHEY, CDR2 SMNVEV, per germline (reference sequence). Trimming cost V 5 bases and J 0 bases; bases outside gene matches: 14. The CDR3 runs to 18 residues. The CDR3 loop reads CASSDDPLARSSTDTQYF. CDR3 in DNA: TGTGCCAGCAGTGACGACCCACTAGCGAGATCTAGCACAGATACGCAGTATTTT.

V is TRBV5-4 and J is TRBJ2-2, with 9 bases that match TRBD1. CDR1 SGHNT and CDR2 YYREEE come from the germline V gene (reference sequence). After removal of 3 bases from V and 3 bases from J, the junction contained 6 bases not matched to a gene. The CDR3 is 16 amino acids. The CDR3 loop reads CASSSVGQGYTGELFF. The DNA of the CDR3 is TGTGCCAGCAGCTCCGTGGGACAGGGATACACCGGGGAGCTGTTTTTT.

The gene calls are TRBV9 and TRBJ1-3, with D tentatively TRBD1 (6 bases). V was shortened by 0 bases and J by 0 bases, with 16 bases between the two germline ends. This CDR3 contains 18 residues. Germline loops: CDR1 SGDLS, CDR2 YYNGEE. CDR3 nucleotides: TGTGCCAGCAGCGTAGGAGTGGGGGCCATTCACTCTGGAAACACCATATATTTT. Residues: CASSVGVGAIHSGNTIYF.

The chain combines TRBV6-5 with TRBJ2-7, with D tentatively TRBD1 (6 bases). This CDR3 contains 14 residues. V was cut by 6 bases and J by 4 bases, with 16 bases left in between. The germline V gene encodes CDR1 MNHEY and CDR2 SVGAGI. CDR3 residues: CASSLSTGRYEQYF. The CDR3 DNA follows: TGTGCCAGCAGCTTATCGACAGGACGATACGAGCAGTACTTC.

The chain employs TRBV5-1 and TRBJ2-1; D gene uncertain. Germline V lookup: CDR1 SGHRS, CDR2 YFSETQ. V was cut by 2 bases and J by 4 bases, with 13 bases left in between. This CDR3 contains 15 residues. CDR3 amino acids: CASSFQSGIYNEQFF. DNA for the CDR3: TGCGCCAGCAGCTTTCAGTCAGGAATTTACAATGAGCAGTTCTTC. Drawing the rest from reference TRBV5-1 and TRBJ2-1, the complete variable domain is KAGVTQTPRYLIKTRGQQVTLSCSPISGHRSVSWYQQTPGQGLQFLFEYFSETQRNKGNFPGRFSGRQFSNSRSEMNVSTLELGDSALYLCASSFQSGIYNEQFFGPGTRLTVL.

V and J are TRBV4-1 and TRBJ1-1; TRBD1 matches at 10 bases. The CDR3 is 18 residues long. The germline V gene has CDR1 MGHRA and CDR2 YSYEKL. Trimming took 0 bases from V and 4 from J; bases not matched to a gene: 11. Here the CDR3 DNA reads TGCGCCAGCAGCCAAGATGAGGGACAGGGGCGGTTTGTCACTGAAGCTTTCTTT. Its translation is CASSQDEGQGRFVTEAFF.

The chain is built from TRBV5-4 and TRBJ2-7, with 8 bases matching TRBD2. CDR3 length: 15 residues. The V segment lost 4 bases and the J segment 4 bases; nucleotides outside the gene matches: 10. CDR1 is SGHNT, CDR2 YYREEE, per germline (reference sequence). This CDR3 reads CASSLPGLEVYEQYF. In DNA form, the CDR3 reads TGTGCCAGCAGCCTGCCGGGACTAGAGGTTTACGAGCAGTACTTC.

In regard to this clone: The junction differs from germline at one of its ends, possibly a read error. The V and J genes are TRBV5-6 and TRBJ2-1, with 10 bases matching TRBD2. This CDR3 is built from 15 residues. Germline V lookup: CDR1 SGHDT, CDR2 YYEEEE. The CDR3 DNA follows: TGTGCCAGCAGCTTGGTAGCGGGAGGATACACTGAGCAGTTCTTC. Its translation is CASSLVAGGYTEQFF.

This clone occurred a few times. The genes are TRBV4-1 and TRBJ1-5; D not certain. Trimming pared 0 bases from V and 0 bases from J, leaving 3 bases between. This CDR3 is 14 amino acids long. Germline CDR1 is MGHRA and CDR2 is YSYEKL. CDR3 amino acids: CASSQDNSNQPQHF. CDR3 in DNA: TGCGCCAGCAGCCAAGACAATAGCAATCAGCCCCAGCATTTT.